Sequencing of this T cell receptor beta chain was carried out in a study of molecular identifiers for immune sequencing clone quantification. Whole-study results and caveats: Molecules of identical TCR sharing a barcode could underestimate highly expanded clone sizes.

TCRdb re-derived calls from the PCR reads in MiXCR, one entry per CDR3 protein. Altogether about 320,000 distinct CDR3 sequences are present, about a fifth being singletons, with the ten largest covering 0.81%. Notes on this clonotype: The antigen remains undetermined.

The clonotype originates from a human donor in good health. Some libraries in this study had Jurkat cell RNA spiked in. Sequencing input: naive CD8+ T cells from blood, with Jurkat cell RNA spiked in. Subset defined: FACS-sorted CD8+CD4-CCR7+CD45RA+ naive T cells.

The chain's CDR3 is CASSQEAAKDYEQYF. The DNA of the CDR3 is TGTGCCAGCAGCCAAGAGGCAGCAAAAGATTACGAGCAGTACTTC. The chain links TRBV3-1 to TRBJ2-7; D unresolved. Trimming took off 0 bases at V and 4 bases at J, with 13 bases between the two ends. Germline-derived CDR1 and CDR2 are LGHDT and YNNKEL (reference sequence). The CDR3 length is 15 residues.